These T cell receptor beta chains were read from a single sample in a study of kidney transplant recipient with SARS-CoV-2 infection. Via MiXCR, TCRdb re-called the reads, giving one row per CDR3 protein. There are about 240,000 distinct CDR3 sequences in the sample; 29% occur only once, and around 7.8% lies in the top ten. The sequenced sample was a blood sample, obtained at baseline and between days 110 and 120 from a kidney transplant recipient. The receptors were gathered from a male patient between 25 and 39 years old who had COVID-19 and was a kidney transplant recipient. These T cells may partly come from the graft donor. CDR3s include the opening cysteine and the closing phenylalanine or tryptophan. Each record gives: clone size, D gene, J gene, V gene, CDR3 DNA, CDR3 protein. The D gene is left open where the match is weak. Not all rows give a size; the values are once, few, many and, for expanded clones, a class.

abundance: -
d_gene: -
j_gene: TRBJ2-7
v_gene: TRBV20-1
CDR3nt: TGCAGTGCTTCGGACAGTCGAGACGTTAACGAGCAGTACTTC
CDR3aa: CSASDSRDVNEQYF

abundance: many
d_gene: -
j_gene: TRBJ2-7
v_gene: TRBV11-2
CDR3nt: TGTGCCAGCAGCTCTATTACAGGCTACCCTAGAGAGCAGTACTTC
CDR3aa: CASSSITGYPREQYF

abundance: many
d_gene: -
j_gene: TRBJ2-7
v_gene: TRBV24-1
CDR3nt: TGTGCCACCGAGGGGGGTGTGCCCTACGAGCAGTACTTC
CDR3aa: CATEGGVPYEQYF

abundance: many
d_gene: -
j_gene: TRBJ1-1
v_gene: TRBV11-3
CDR3nt: TGTGCCAGCAGCTTAGGGGAGGACACTGAAGCTTTCTTT
CDR3aa: CASSLGEDTEAFF

abundance: many
d_gene: -
j_gene: TRBJ2-1
v_gene: TRBV19
CDR3nt: TGTGCCAGTAGTATAGCTGGCGGGATGGGTAATGAGCAGTTCTTC
CDR3aa: CASSIAGGMGNEQFF

abundance: many
d_gene: -
j_gene: TRBJ1-2
v_gene: TRBV6-8
CDR3nt: TGTGCCAGCAGTAATTTGAGACGCTCTAGAAAGACCTATGGCTACACCTTC
CDR3aa: CASSNLRRSRKTYGYTF

abundance: many
d_gene: -
j_gene: TRBJ1-1
v_gene: TRBV3-1
CDR3nt: TGTGCCAGCAGCCTCGAGCATCCCATTTCAATTCGCACTGAAGCTTTCTTT
CDR3aa: CASSLEHPISIRTEAFF

abundance: many
d_gene: TRBD1
j_gene: TRBJ1-6
v_gene: TRBV20-1
CDR3nt: TGCAGTGGGACAGGGGCGATCCTGGGGGATTCACCCCTCCACTTT
CDR3aa: CSGTGAILGDSPLHF

abundance: -
d_gene: -
j_gene: TRBJ1-2
v_gene: TRBV12-2
CDR3nt: TGTGCAAGTCGCAGGTTAAAGACTCCACGAAAGACCTATGGCTACACCTTC
CDR3aa: CASRRLKTPRKTYGYTF

abundance: -
d_gene: -
j_gene: TRBJ2-3
v_gene: TRBV6-6
CDR3nt: TGTGACAGCAGTTACGGGGGGCCCACAGATACGCAGTATTTT
CDR3aa: CDSSYGGPTDTQYF

abundance: many
d_gene: -
j_gene: TRBJ1-2
v_gene: TRBV7-2
CDR3nt: TGTGCCAGCAGCCTAGCTCTCAGAGACGGAAAGACCTATGGCTACACCTTC
CDR3aa: CASSLALRDGKTYGYTF

abundance: many
d_gene: -
j_gene: TRBJ2-5
v_gene: TRBV18
CDR3nt: TGTGCCAGCTCACCACCGTCTAGGAGTCGAGAGACCCAGTACTTC
CDR3aa: CASSPPSRSRETQYF

abundance: many
d_gene: TRBD1
j_gene: TRBJ2-7
v_gene: TRBV11-2
CDR3nt: TGTGCCAGCAGCTTAGATGTAAGGACAGGGGGACCCTACGAGCAGTACTTC
CDR3aa: CASSLDVRTGGPYEQYF

abundance: -
d_gene: -
j_gene: TRBJ1-2
v_gene: TRBV11-1
CDR3nt: TGTGCCAGCAGCCCATGCGATAAGGCTGGAAAGGCCTATGGCTACACCTTC
CDR3aa: CASSPCDKAGKAYGYTF

abundance: many
d_gene: TRBD2
j_gene: TRBJ2-7
v_gene: TRBV5-4
CDR3nt: TGTGCCAGCAGCTATAGCGGGAGGGCAGTCCACGAGCAGTACTTC
CDR3aa: CASSYSGRAVHEQYF

abundance: few
d_gene: -
j_gene: TRBJ2-5
v_gene: TRBV5-6
CDR3nt: TGTGCCAGCAGCTTGGGGGGGAGCGGGGAGACCCAGTACTTC
CDR3aa: CASSLGGSGETQYF

abundance: many
d_gene: -
j_gene: TRBJ1-2
v_gene: TRBV19
CDR3nt: TGTGCCAGTAGCCTCCGACACCGCGGGGACTATGGCTACACCTTC
CDR3aa: CASSLRHRGDYGYTF

abundance: -
d_gene: -
j_gene: TRBJ2-5
v_gene: TRBV5-1
CDR3nt: TGCGCCAGCAGACCAGGGGGGGGCTACCAAGAGACCCAGTACTTC
CDR3aa: CASRPGGGYQETQYF

abundance: many
d_gene: -
j_gene: TRBJ2-3
v_gene: TRBV6-2/TRBV6-3
CDR3nt: TGTGCCAGCAGTTACGCTACAGATACGCAGTATTTT
CDR3aa: CASSYATDTQYF

abundance: -
d_gene: -
j_gene: TRBJ2-7
v_gene: TRBV7-9
CDR3nt: TGTGCTAGCGGCCCCGGGAAGGAGAGGGGCGAGCAGTACTTC
CDR3aa: CASGPGKERGEQYF

abundance: many
d_gene: -
j_gene: TRBJ1-2
v_gene: TRBV7-4
CDR3nt: TGTGCCAGCAGCTTTCCCGGTTCAGCTCGAAAGACCTATGGCTACACCTTC
CDR3aa: CASSFPGSARKTYGYTF

abundance: many
d_gene: -
j_gene: TRBJ1-2
v_gene: TRBV6-2/TRBV6-3
CDR3nt: TGTGCCAGCAGTTCCATCGGCTGCATCGGAAAGACCTATGGCTACACCTTC
CDR3aa: CASSSIGCIGKTYGYTF

abundance: many
d_gene: TRBD1
j_gene: TRBJ1-4
v_gene: TRBV19
CDR3nt: TGTGCCAGTAGTCCCCGGGACAGGGAAGGGGAAAAACTGTTTTTT
CDR3aa: CASSPRDREGEKLFF

abundance: many
d_gene: TRBD1
j_gene: TRBJ1-1
v_gene: TRBV10-2
CDR3nt: TGCGCCAGCAGTGATCGGGTGGCAGGGGGCCACACTGAAGCTTTCTTT
CDR3aa: CASSDRVAGGHTEAFF

abundance: -
d_gene: -
j_gene: TRBJ1-2
v_gene: TRBV3-1
CDR3nt: TGTGCCAGCAGCCCCGTTTCCACCCTTCGAAAGACCTATGGCTACACCTTC
CDR3aa: CASSPVSTLRKTYGYTF

abundance: many
d_gene: -
j_gene: TRBJ2-2
v_gene: TRBV6-6
CDR3nt: TGTGCCAGCAGTTACCAGGGGCAGGACACCGGGGAGCTGTTTTTT
CDR3aa: CASSYQGQDTGELFF

abundance: many
d_gene: -
j_gene: TRBJ1-2
v_gene: TRBV7-6
CDR3nt: TGTGCCAGCAGGCTAGGCAGTTCCTATGGCTACACCTTC
CDR3aa: CASRLGSSYGYTF

abundance: many
d_gene: -
j_gene: TRBJ1-2
v_gene: TRBV7-9
CDR3nt: TGTGCCAGCAGCCCCGAGGATGGCTACACCTTC
CDR3aa: CASSPEDGYTF

abundance: many
d_gene: -
j_gene: TRBJ2-7
v_gene: TRBV6-5
CDR3nt: TGTGCCAGCAGTAAAAACAGGAACCTCTACGAGCAGTACTTC
CDR3aa: CASSKNRNLYEQYF

abundance: many
d_gene: -
j_gene: TRBJ1-5
v_gene: TRBV28
CDR3nt: TGTGCCAGCACCATGGGGGGTTGGGCCGGTCAGCCCCAGCATTTT
CDR3aa: CASTMGGWAGQPQHF

abundance: -
d_gene: -
j_gene: TRBJ1-2
v_gene: TRBV5-5
CDR3nt: TGTGCCAGCAAGTTCGTTGTCTCGCGAAAGACCTATGGCTACACCTTC
CDR3aa: CASKFVVSRKTYGYTF

abundance: -
d_gene: -
j_gene: TRBJ2-6
v_gene: TRBV10-1
CDR3nt: TGCGCCAGCAGTTGCCAGAAGATCGCACGAAGTCGGGCCAACGTCCTGACTTTC
CDR3aa: CASSCQKIARSRANVLTF

abundance: many
d_gene: TRBD1
j_gene: TRBJ1-1
v_gene: TRBV6-5
CDR3nt: TGTGCCAGCAGTACGGGACAGGTTAACACTGAAGCTTTCTTT
CDR3aa: CASSTGQVNTEAFF

abundance: many
d_gene: -
j_gene: TRBJ1-2
v_gene: TRBV20-1
CDR3nt: TGCAGTGCTAGAGATGGTGGGGGGCCGGGGCGGGACTATGGCTACACCTTC
CDR3aa: CSARDGGGPGRDYGYTF

abundance: many
d_gene: TRBD1
j_gene: TRBJ2-7
v_gene: TRBV6-2/TRBV6-3
CDR3nt: TGTGCCAGCAGAGGGACAGGGGCCAGCTCCTACGAGCAGTACTTC
CDR3aa: CASRGTGASSYEQYF

abundance: many
d_gene: -
j_gene: TRBJ1-4
v_gene: TRBV2
CDR3nt: TGTGCCAGCAGTGTGGAGAGCGGAACTAATGAAAAACTGTTTTTT
CDR3aa: CASSVESGTNEKLFF

abundance: many
d_gene: -
j_gene: TRBJ1-1
v_gene: TRBV6-5
CDR3nt: TGTGCCAGCAGTGATTGGGGCCGGAACACTGAAGCTTTCTTT
CDR3aa: CASSDWGRNTEAFF

abundance: -
d_gene: -
j_gene: TRBJ1-2
v_gene: TRBV25-1
CDR3nt: TGTGCCAGCAGTAGTAAATTAGAACTGGGAAGGACCTATGGCTACACCTTC
CDR3aa: CASSSKLELGRTYGYTF

abundance: many
d_gene: -
j_gene: TRBJ2-1
v_gene: TRBV7-3
CDR3nt: TGTGCCAGCAGCGCGGGGGACAGTGACTACAATGAGCAGTTCTTC
CDR3aa: CASSAGDSDYNEQFF

abundance: many
d_gene: TRBD2
j_gene: TRBJ2-7
v_gene: TRBV14
CDR3nt: TGTGCCAGCAGCCAATTCAGGGAGGGCGAGCAGTACTTC
CDR3aa: CASSQFREGEQYF

abundance: many
d_gene: -
j_gene: TRBJ1-1
v_gene: TRBV3-1
CDR3nt: TGTGCCAGCAGCCTTAAGGCGGGGACTGAAGCTTTCTTT
CDR3aa: CASSLKAGTEAFF

abundance: few
d_gene: TRBD2
j_gene: TRBJ2-5
v_gene: TRBV11-1
CDR3nt: TGTGCCAGCAGCTGGACTAGCGGGGGACAAGAGACCCAGTACTTC
CDR3aa: CASSWTSGGQETQYF

abundance: many
d_gene: -
j_gene: TRBJ1-2
v_gene: TRBV5-1
CDR3nt: TGCGCCAGCGGTGAAAGATCGGTTCGAAAGACCTATGGCTACACCTTC
CDR3aa: CASGERSVRKTYGYTF

abundance: few
d_gene: -
j_gene: TRBJ1-2
v_gene: TRBV4-1
CDR3nt: TGCGCCAGCAGCCAAGGTCGCTTAACGGGGGGCTACACCTTC
CDR3aa: CASSQGRLTGGYTF

abundance: many
d_gene: TRBD2
j_gene: TRBJ2-1
v_gene: TRBV5-1
CDR3nt: TGCGCCAGCACCATTAGCGGGGCCGCCTACAATGAGCAGTTCTTC
CDR3aa: CASTISGAAYNEQFF

abundance: many
d_gene: -
j_gene: TRBJ2-7
v_gene: TRBV11-2
CDR3nt: TGTGCCAGCAGCCCGGGACTGCAAGAGTACGAGCAGTACTTC
CDR3aa: CASSPGLQEYEQYF

abundance: many
d_gene: -
j_gene: TRBJ1-2
v_gene: TRBV7-5
CDR3nt: -
CDR3aa: CISVPEFGYEVGKTYGYTF

abundance: few
d_gene: -
j_gene: TRBJ2-3
v_gene: TRBV7-9
CDR3nt: TGTGCCGGCAGCCTAGGTGGGGTTGATACGCAGTATTTT
CDR3aa: CAGSLGGVDTQYF

abundance: many
d_gene: -
j_gene: TRBJ2-7
v_gene: TRBV5-6
CDR3nt: TGTGCCAGCAGTTCATACCCCTACGAGCAGTACTTC
CDR3aa: CASSSYPYEQYF

abundance: many
d_gene: TRBD1
j_gene: TRBJ1-6
v_gene: TRBV27
CDR3nt: TGTGCCAGCAGTTCCCGGACAGGTTATAATTCACCCCTCCACTTT
CDR3aa: CASSSRTGYNSPLHF